This record looks at one TCR beta chain sequence and its context. This entry comes from a study of PD-1 blockade in classical Hodgkin lymphoma. Profiled with immunoSEQ multiplex PCR; TCRdb holds only in-frame clones, not every one. The table lists approximately 100,000 clones, around 89% of them singletons. Every patient had relapsed following autologous stem cell transplantation, and cohorts differed in brentuximab vedotin exposure. Germline V lookup: CDR1 SGHDT, CDR2 YYEEEE. The CDR3 contains 16 residues. The junction had 7 bases not matched to a gene; V was cut back by 3 bases and J by 7 bases. This chain links TRBV5-6 with TRBJ2-2, with TRBD2 identical over 12 bases. The sequence came from a human donor with classical Hodgkin lymphoma. This specimen consisted of peripheral blood mononuclear cells (PBMCs), obtained before the second cycle of nivolumab. CDR3 protein: CASSSLAGGPDGELFF. In DNA, the CDR3 is TGTGCCAGCAGCTCCCTAGCGGGGGGGCCGGACGGGGAGCTGTTTTTT. The variable domain in full, with the rest retrieved from reference TRBV5-6 and TRBJ2-2, is DAGVTQSPTHLIKTRGQQVTLRCSPKSGHDTVSWYQQALGQGPQFIFQYYEEEERQRGNFPDRFSGHQFPNYSSELNVNALLLGDSALYLCASSSLAGGPDGELFFGEGSRLTVL.